What follows is one TCR beta chain and its context. The data were produced by immunoSEQ multiplex PCR, yet TCRdb's version contains in-frame clones alone and is incomplete. The sample yields approximately 94,000 clones, approximately 90% seen once. These data originate in a study of OX40 agonist ivuxolimab in advanced cancers. From germline, CDR1 is LGHNA and CDR2 YSLEER. This CDR3 region has 14 residues. The germline V and J ends were trimmed by 0 bases and 14 bases, with 17 bases remaining between them. The material sequenced was CD4+ or CD8+ T cells sorted from blood, taken in a trial of the OX40 agonist ivuxolimab. The origin of this receptor is an adult with an advanced solid tumor such as melanoma, head and neck, liver or kidney cancer. V is TRBV4-3 and J is TRBJ1-5; D is unresolved. The CDR3 reads CASSQDQKRAVKHF. The CDR3, as DNA: TGCGCCAGCAGCCAAGATCAAAAAAGGGCGGTAAAGCATTTT.